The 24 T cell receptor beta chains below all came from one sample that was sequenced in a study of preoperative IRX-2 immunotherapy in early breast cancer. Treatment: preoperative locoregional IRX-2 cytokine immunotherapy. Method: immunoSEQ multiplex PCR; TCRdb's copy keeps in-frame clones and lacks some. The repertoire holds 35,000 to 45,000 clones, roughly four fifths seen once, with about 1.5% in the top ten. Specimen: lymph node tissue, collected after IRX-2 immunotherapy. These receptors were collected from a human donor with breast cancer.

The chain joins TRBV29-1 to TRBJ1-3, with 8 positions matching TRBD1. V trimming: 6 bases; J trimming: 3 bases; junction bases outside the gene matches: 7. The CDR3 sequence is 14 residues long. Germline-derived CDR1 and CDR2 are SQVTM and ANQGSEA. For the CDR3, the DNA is TGCAGCGTGGCCTCAGGGGGCTTTGGAAACACCATATATTTT. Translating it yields CSVASGGFGNTIYF. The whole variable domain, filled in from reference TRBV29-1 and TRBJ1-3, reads SAVISQKPSRDICQRGTSLTIQCQVDSQVTMMFWYRQQPGQSLTLIATANQGSEATYESGFVIDKFPISRPNLTFSTLTVSNMSPEDSSIYLCSVASGGFGNTIYFGEGSWLTVV.

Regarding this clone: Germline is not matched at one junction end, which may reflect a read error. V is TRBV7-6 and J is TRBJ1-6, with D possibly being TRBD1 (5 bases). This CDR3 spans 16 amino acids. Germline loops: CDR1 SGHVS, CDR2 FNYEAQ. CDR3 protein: CASSSADSIDDSPLHF. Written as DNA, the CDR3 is TGTGCCAGCAGCTCCGCCGACAGTATTGACGATTCACCCCTTCACTTT.

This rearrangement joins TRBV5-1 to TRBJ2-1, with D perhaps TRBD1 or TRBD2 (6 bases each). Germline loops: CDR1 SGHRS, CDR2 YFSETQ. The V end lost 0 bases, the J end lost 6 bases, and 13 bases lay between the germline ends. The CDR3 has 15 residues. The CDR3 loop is CASSLDPKGGNEQFF. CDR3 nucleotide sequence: TGCGCCAGCAGCTTGGACCCCAAGGGGGGCAATGAGCAGTTCTTC. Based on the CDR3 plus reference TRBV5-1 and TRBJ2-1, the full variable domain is KAGVTQTPRYLIKTRGQQVTLSCSPISGHRSVSWYQQTPGQGLQFLFEYFSETQRNKGNFPGRFSGRQFSNSRSEMNVSTLELGDSALYLCASSLDPKGGNEQFFGPGTRLTVL.

The chain's CDR3 is CASSYSFPAGYYEQYF. DNA for the CDR3: TGTGCCAGCAGTTACTCGTTTCCGGCAGGGTACTACGAGCAGTACTTC. The chain joins TRBV6-8 to TRBJ2-7; D perhaps matches TRBD1 (5 bases). The CDR3 is 16 residues long. Germline assignment: CDR1 MNHGY and CDR2 SAAAGT. Trimming took off 0 bases at V and 3 bases at J, with 15 bases between the two ends.

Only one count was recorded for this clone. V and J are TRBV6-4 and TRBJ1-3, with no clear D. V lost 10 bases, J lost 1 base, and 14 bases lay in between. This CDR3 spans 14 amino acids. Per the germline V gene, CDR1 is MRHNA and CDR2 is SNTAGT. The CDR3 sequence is CATSPIGSGNTIYF. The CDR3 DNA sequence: TGTGCCACCTCACCCATCGGGTCTGGAAACACCATATATTTT.

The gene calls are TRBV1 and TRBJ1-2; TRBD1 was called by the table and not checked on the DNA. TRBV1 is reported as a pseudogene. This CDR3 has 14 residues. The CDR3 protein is CASTRTGLFYGYTF. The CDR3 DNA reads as TGCGCCAGCACCCGGACAGGCCTATTCTATGGCTACACCTTC.

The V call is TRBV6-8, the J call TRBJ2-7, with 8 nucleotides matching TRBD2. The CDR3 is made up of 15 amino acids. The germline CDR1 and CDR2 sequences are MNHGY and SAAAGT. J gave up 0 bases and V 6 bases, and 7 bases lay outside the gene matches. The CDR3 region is CASSPAGTSSYEQYF. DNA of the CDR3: TGTGCCAGCAGCCCTGCCGGGACTAGCTCCTACGAGCAGTACTTC.

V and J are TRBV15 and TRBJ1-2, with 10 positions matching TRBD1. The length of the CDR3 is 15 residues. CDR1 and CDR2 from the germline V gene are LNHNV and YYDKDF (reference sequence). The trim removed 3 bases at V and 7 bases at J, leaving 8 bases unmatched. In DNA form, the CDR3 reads TGTGCCACCAGCAGGGAGACAGGGGGCCAAGGTGGCTACACCTTC. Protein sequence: CATSRETGGQGGYTF. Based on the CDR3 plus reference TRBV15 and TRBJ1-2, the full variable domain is DAMVIQNPRYQVTQFGKPVTLSCSQTLNHNVMYWYQQKSSQAPKLLFHYYDKDFNNEADTPDNFQSRRPNTSFCFLDIRSPGLGDTAMYLCATSRETGGQGGYTFGSGTRLTVV.

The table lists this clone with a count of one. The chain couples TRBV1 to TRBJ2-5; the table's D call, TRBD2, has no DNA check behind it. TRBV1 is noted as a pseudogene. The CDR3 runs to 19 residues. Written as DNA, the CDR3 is TGCGCCAGCAGCCAAGTATTTGCGGGGGGGCGTGTGATCCAAGAGACCCAGTACTTC. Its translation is CASSQVFAGGRVIQETQYF.

CDR3 region: CAGRASTGELFF. Written as DNA, the CDR3 is TGTGCCGGAAGGGCTTCCACCGGGGAGCTGTTTTTT. This chain connects TRBV19 to TRBJ2-2; D ambiguous. There are 12 residues in the CDR3. The ends were cut back, 11 bases at V and 4 bases at J, with 11 bases in the middle. Germline CDR1 LNHDA, CDR2 SQIVND (reference sequence).

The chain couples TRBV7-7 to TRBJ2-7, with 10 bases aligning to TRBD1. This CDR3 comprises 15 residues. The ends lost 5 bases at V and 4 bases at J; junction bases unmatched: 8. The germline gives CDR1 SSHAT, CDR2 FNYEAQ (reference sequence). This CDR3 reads CASSPRQGAGYEQYF. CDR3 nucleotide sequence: TGTGCCAGCAGCCCAAGACAGGGGGCAGGGTACGAGCAGTACTTC.

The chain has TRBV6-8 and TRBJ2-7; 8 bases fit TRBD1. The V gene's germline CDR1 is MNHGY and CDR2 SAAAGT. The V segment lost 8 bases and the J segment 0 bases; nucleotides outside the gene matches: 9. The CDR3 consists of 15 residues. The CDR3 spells CASQMIDRGSYEQYF. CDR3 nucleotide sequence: TGTGCCAGCCAGATGATCGACAGGGGCTCCTACGAGCAGTACTTC.

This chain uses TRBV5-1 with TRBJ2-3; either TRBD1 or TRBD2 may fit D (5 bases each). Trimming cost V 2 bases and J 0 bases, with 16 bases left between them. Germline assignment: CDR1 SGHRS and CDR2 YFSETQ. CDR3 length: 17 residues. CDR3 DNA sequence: TGCGCCAGCAGCTTTATAACGTTCGGGGCTAGCACAGATACGCAGTATTTT. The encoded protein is CASSFITFGASTDTQYF.

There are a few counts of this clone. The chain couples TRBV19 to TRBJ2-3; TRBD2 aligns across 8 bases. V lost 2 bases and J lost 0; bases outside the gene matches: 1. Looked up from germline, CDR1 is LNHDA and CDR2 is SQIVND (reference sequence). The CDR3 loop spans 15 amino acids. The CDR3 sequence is CASSITSGSTDTQYF. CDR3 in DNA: TGTGCCAGTAGTATAACTAGCGGAAGCACAGATACGCAGTATTTT.

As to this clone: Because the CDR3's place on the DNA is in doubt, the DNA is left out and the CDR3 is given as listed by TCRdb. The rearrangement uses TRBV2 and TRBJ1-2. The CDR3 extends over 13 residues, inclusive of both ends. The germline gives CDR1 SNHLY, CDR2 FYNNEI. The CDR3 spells CASSTSTYYGYTF.

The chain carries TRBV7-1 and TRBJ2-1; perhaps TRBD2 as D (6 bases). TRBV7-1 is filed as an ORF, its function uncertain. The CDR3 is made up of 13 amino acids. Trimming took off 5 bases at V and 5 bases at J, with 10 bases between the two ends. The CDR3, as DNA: TGTGCCAGCAGCCGTTCTAGCGACAATGAGCAGTTCTTC. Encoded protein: CASSRSSDNEQFF.

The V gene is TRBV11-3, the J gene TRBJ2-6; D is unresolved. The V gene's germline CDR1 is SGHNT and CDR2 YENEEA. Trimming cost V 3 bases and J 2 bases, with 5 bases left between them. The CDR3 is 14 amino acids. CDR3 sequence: CASSFTPGANVLTF. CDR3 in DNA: TGTGCCAGCAGCTTCACACCTGGGGCCAACGTCCTGACTTTC.

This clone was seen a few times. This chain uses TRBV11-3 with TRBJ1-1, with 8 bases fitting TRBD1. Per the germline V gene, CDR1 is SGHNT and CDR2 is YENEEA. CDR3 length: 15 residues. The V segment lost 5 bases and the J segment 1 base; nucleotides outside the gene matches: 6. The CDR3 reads CASSPRTGRNTEAFF. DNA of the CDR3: TGTGCCAGCAGCCCAAGGACAGGGAGGAACACTGAAGCTTTCTTT.

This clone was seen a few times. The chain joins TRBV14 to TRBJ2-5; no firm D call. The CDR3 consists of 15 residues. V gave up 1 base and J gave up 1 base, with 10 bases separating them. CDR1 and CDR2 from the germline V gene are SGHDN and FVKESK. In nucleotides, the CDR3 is TGTGCCAGCAGCCAAGCGTTATCAGTCCAAGAGACCCAGTACTTC. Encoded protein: CASSQALSVQETQYF.

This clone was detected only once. The CDR3 loop reads CASTEWGVDYGYTF. The CDR3 coding sequence is TGTGCCAGCACCGAATGGGGGGTTGACTATGGCTACACCTTC. The chain combines TRBV6-7 with TRBJ1-2; tentatively, D is TRBD1 (5 bases). TRBV6-7 is recorded as an ORF, its role being uncertain. Trimming removed 7 bases from V and 3 bases from J, with 15 bases in between. The CDR3 sequence is 14 residues long.

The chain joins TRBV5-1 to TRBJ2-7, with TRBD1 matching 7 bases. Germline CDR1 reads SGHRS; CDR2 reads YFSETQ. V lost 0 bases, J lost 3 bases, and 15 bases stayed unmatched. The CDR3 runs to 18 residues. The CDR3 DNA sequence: TGCGCCAGCAGCTTGGCCGAGACAGGGCCAACCTTAGTCTACGAGCAGTACTTC. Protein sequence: CASSLAETGPTLVYEQYF.

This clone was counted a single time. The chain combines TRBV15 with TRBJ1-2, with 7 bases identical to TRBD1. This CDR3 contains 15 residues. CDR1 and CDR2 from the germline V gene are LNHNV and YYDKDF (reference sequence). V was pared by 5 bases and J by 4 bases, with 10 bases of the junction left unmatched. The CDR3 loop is CATSPSEGAAYGYTF. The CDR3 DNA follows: TGTGCCACCAGCCCCTCAGAGGGGGCGGCCTATGGCTACACCTTC.

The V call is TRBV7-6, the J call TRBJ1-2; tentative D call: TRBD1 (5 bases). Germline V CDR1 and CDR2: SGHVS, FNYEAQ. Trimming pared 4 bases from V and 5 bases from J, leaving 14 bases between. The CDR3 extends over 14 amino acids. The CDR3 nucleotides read TGTGCCAGCAGCTCACCGGGACGGAATTATGGCTACACCTTC. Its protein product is CASSSPGRNYGYTF.

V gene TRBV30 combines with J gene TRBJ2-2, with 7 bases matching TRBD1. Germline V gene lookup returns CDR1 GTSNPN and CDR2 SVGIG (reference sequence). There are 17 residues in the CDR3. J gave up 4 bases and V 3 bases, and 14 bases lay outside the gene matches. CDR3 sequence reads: CAWSPRGRDRSTGELFF. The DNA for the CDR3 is TGTGCCTGGAGCCCCAGGGGCCGGGACAGATCCACCGGGGAGCTGTTTTTT.